This TCR beta chain came from a study of OX40 agonist ivuxolimab in advanced cancers. Turning to the overall study: Ivuxolimab was an agonistic, fully human IgG2 monoclonal antibody directed against OX40 (CD134), a costimulatory receptor. Intravenous ivuxolimab was administered to patients every 2 weeks at six dose levels: 0.01, 0.1, 0.3, 1.5, 3 and 10 mg/kg. Among the approximately 50 dose-escalation patients, around 19 had hepatocellular carcinoma, approximately 15 melanoma, 9 renal cell carcinoma and 9 head and neck cancer. In the dose-escalation cohort, roughly four fifths of patients were male, and the mean age was approximately 60 years, with a range of about 20 to 79. Patients were allowed to have had prior anti-PD-1, anti-PD-L1 or anti-CTLA-4 therapy, and around 40% of the dose-escalation patients had previously received checkpoint inhibitors. Partial responses occurred in three dose-escalation patients: two with cutaneous melanoma and one with hepatocellular carcinoma. The purpose of peripheral TCRbeta sequencing was to test whether ivuxolimab changed TCR sequence diversity and led to clonal T-cell expansion. The paper describes the monotherapy dose-escalation part (N of about 47 patients) of the phase I trial of ivuxolimab. Results and caveats for the whole study, not just this receptor: At doses from 0.1 to 3.0 mg/kg, clonal expansion was seen in both CD4+ and CD8+ blood T cells between baseline and week 6. Low levels of normalized T-cell clonal expansion were also seen in some patients who did not respond. Antigen specificity was not determined for the clonally expanded peripheral T cells. On average, CD8+ T cells showed more expanded clones than CD4+ T cells after ivuxolimab. In partial responders in the 0.1-3.0 mg/kg groups, normalized peripheral clonal expansion was found to be among the lowest, especially among CD8+ T cells.

For sequencing of the TCRbeta CDR3 region, genomic DNA was extracted from the sorted cells. TCRbeta CDR3 regions were sequenced using the immunoSEQ Assay. Imported from immuneACCESS, the table was reduced by TCRdb to in-frame sequences with V and J called. These copies leave out some clones; in studies compared against another copy, an unresolved V gene accounts for under half, and the cause of the remainder is not known. The sample includes about 50,000 clones, with about 85% observed a single time. Roughly 1.2% of the sample belongs to the ten largest clones. Patients with a history of autoimmune disease or receiving systemic immunosuppression were excluded from the trial. Peripheral blood for TCR sequencing was collected from all dose cohorts at baseline, on cycle 4 day 1, and on cycle 7 day 1. Samples came from an open-label, multicenter, first-in-human phase I dose-escalation trial of ivuxolimab. Adults with locally advanced or metastatic melanoma, renal cell carcinoma, hepatocellular carcinoma or head and neck squamous cell carcinoma were enrolled in the trial. CD4+ and CD8+ T cells were sorted separately from peripheral blood before TCR sequencing.

The CDR3 has 15 amino acids, counting the end cysteine and phenylalanine. The kept DNA is CDR3 alone, 45 bases in frame from the first base. CDR1 ENHRY and CDR2 SYGVKD were looked up in the germline V gene. V ends up 6 bases short and J 2 bases short, with an unmatched junction base count of 4. About this clone: Its binding antigen is unknown. No base qualities exist here, and no much larger clone lies one base off it.

Sequencing was performed on CD4+ or CD8+ T cells sorted from blood, taken in a trial of the OX40 agonist ivuxolimab. Rearrangement joined TRBV10-3 to TRBJ1-5; 10 junctional bases match TRBD1. This clonotype was obtained from an adult with an advanced solid tumor such as melanoma, head and neck, liver or kidney cancer. Read as DNA, the sequence is TGTGCCATCAGCTGGGACAGGGGCGGCAATCAGCCCCAGCATTTT. The resulting protein is CAISWDRGGNQPQHF.